This paragraph reports one TCR beta chain. In the source study's methods: Amplification of reference gene primers was used by the study to estimate nucleated cell counts. Sequencing was performed with immunoSEQ multiplex PCR; in TCRdb, only in-frame clones are kept and a portion is missing. V, J and clone size reflect that table, while D and trimming were determined from the DNA. Of around 90,000 clones detected, 75% to 90% appear once; the ten largest clones hold about an eighth. This sample is drawn from a study of blood T cell repertoires in COVID-19. Study background: COVID-19 samples from acute and convalescent phases originated in the United States, Italy and Spain. Sources were T cells, B-cell-depleted T cells, or PBMCs; the material itself was cDNA or gDNA.

The CDR3 length is 14 residues. The sequence was obtained from a human donor in a cohort sampled during active COVID-19. This chain uses TRBV1 with TRBJ2-1; TRBD2, the table's D call, lacks a check against the DNA. TRBV1 is shown as a pseudogene. Specimen: peripheral blood. The CDR3: CTSTPGLAGGEQFF. For the CDR3, the DNA is TGCACCAGCACGCCGGGACTAGCGGGGGGTGAGCAGTTCTTC.